These T cell receptor beta chains were read from a single sample in a study of regulatory T cells in long-lasting Graves disease. MiXCR, applied by TCRdb to the multiplex PCR reads, yields one record per CDR3 protein. The table has about half a million distinct CDR3 sequences, 20% to 25% seen once; the top ten hold about 12%. This material consisted of peripheral blood mononuclear cells (PBMCs), taken when the disease was refractory, from a patient treated with antithyroid drugs. These receptors all stem from a female donor with Graves disease. Both conserved end residues are trimmed from each CDR3. D genes are given only for firm matches. The size field is filled for only some rows; it gives once, few, many or a size class.

v_call	clone_size	j_call	d_call	cdr3_aa
TRBV5-1	few	TRBJ2-4	.	ASSLSPKNIQY
TRBV3-1	.	TRBJ2-6	.	ANSQEGEGYGANVLT
TRBV7-3	.	TRBJ2-7	.	ASSLGQAFDEQY
TRBV20-1	many	TRBJ1-1	.	SASGPKNTEAF
TRBV28	many	TRBJ2-7	.	ASSLGFRSYEQY
TRBV6-2/TRBV6-3	few	TRBJ1-4	.	ASSYGRTNEKLF
TRBV10-3	.	TRBJ2-5	.	AISESIGAQY
TRBV28	many	TRBJ2-7	TRBD1	ASRRPGQGAYEQY
TRBV20-1	few	TRBJ2-5	TRBD2	SAFSGGAQTQY
TRBV12-3/TRBV12-4	many	TRBJ2-5	TRBD2	ASKIAGGGETQY
TRBV28	many	TRBJ2-4	.	ASSLGSAKNIQY
TRBV29-1	.	TRBJ2-7	TRBD1	SVVPGQVSYEQY
TRBV10-3	many	TRBJ1-2	.	AISESVGYDYGYT
TRBV6-1	few	TRBJ2-7	.	ASTAGIISYEQY
TRBV6-1	.	TRBJ2-2	.	ASSRFQGGAGTGELF
TRBV5-1	once	TRBJ2-4	TRBD1	ASSISGTGNDIQY